The 23 T cell receptor beta chains below all came from one sample that was sequenced in a study of blood T cell repertoires in COVID-19. Profiling relied on immunoSEQ multiplex PCR, and the TCRdb table lists in-frame clones only, not all of them. The sample lists over 95,000 clones, around 89% seen once, with about 18% in the top ten. The sample taken for sequencing was peripheral blood. The receptors were sampled from a human donor with acute or convalescent COVID-19. The donor label of this sample is uncertain.

The V gene is TRBV14, the J gene TRBJ1-1; D is possibly TRBD1 (5 bases). CDR3 size: 13 residues. Trimming shortened V by 2 bases and J by 1 base, and 5 bases separated the two germline ends. Germline V CDR1 and CDR2: SGHDN, FVKESK. CDR3 sequence (DNA): TGTGCCAGCAGCCAACAGGGGAACACTGAAGCTTTCTTT. Its translation is CASSQQGNTEAFF.

The chain combines TRBV28 with TRBJ1-2, with D perhaps TRBD1 (6 bases). Germline CDR1 is MDHEN and CDR2 is SYDVKM. This CDR3 is built from 15 residues. The V and J ends lost 6 bases and 4 bases respectively, with 18 bases between them. DNA for the CDR3: TGTGCCAGCAGGGCCCCGGTATCGGACAGCTATGGCTACACCTTC. It is translated as CASRAPVSDSYGYTF.

The rearrangement links TRBV6-5 to TRBJ1-5; no definite D call. Trimming took 7 bases from V and 3 from J, leaving 16 bases between them. The CDR3 is 15 residues long. Germline CDR1 reads MNHEY; CDR2 reads SVGAGI. The DNA for the CDR3 is TGTGCCAGCACCCACCGGAGGAAGATCAATCAGCCCCAGCATTTT. This translates into CASTHRRKINQPQHF.

This sequence joins TRBV7-9 and TRBJ1-2; D not certain. In germline, CDR1 is SEHNR, CDR2 FQNEAQ (reference sequence). The ends were cut back, 1 base at V and 5 bases at J, with 11 bases in the middle. The CDR3 is 14 residues long. The CDR3 reads CASSLGFGSYGYTF. For the CDR3, the DNA is TGTGCCAGCAGCTTAGGTTTCGGGTCATATGGCTACACCTTC.

The J gene is TRBJ2-3, the V gene TRBV11-2; D perhaps matches TRBD2 (5 bases). The germline CDR1 and CDR2 sequences are SGHAT and FQNNGV. The V and J ends lost 2 bases and 2 bases respectively, with 11 bases between them. The CDR3 totals 15 residues. CDR3 sequence reads: CASSLRSGTTDTQYF. CDR3 DNA: TGTGCCAGCAGCTTAAGGAGCGGAACCACAGATACGCAGTATTTT.

Notes on this clone: This sample includes further DNA sequences coding for the same CDR3. CDR3 DNA: TGTGCCAGCAGCCCCTCCAGTAACTATGGCTACACCTTC. It codes for CASSPSSNYGYTF. J is TRBJ1-2 and V is TRBV12-3 or TRBV12-4; D uncertain. The CDR3 is made up of 13 amino acids. Trimming removed 6 bases at V and 1 base at J, with 9 bases between.

This rearrangement joins TRBV4-2 to TRBJ1-6; TRBD1 matches at 9 bases. This CDR3 has 18 residues. Germline V gene lookup returns CDR1 LGHNA and CDR2 YNFKEQ. Germline trimming cut 0 bases from V and 3 bases from J; bases unmatched to any gene: 6. CDR3 nucleotides: TGTGCCAGCAGCCAAGATCTGGGGACAGGGATCTATAATTCACCCCTCCACTTT. Protein sequence: CASSQDLGTGIYNSPLHF.

The V gene is TRBV9, the J gene TRBJ1-4; 7 nucleotides match TRBD1. Germline lookup yields CDR1 SGDLS and CDR2 YYNGEE. The J segment lost 5 bases and the V segment lost 4 bases, leaving 8 bases of the junction unmatched. The CDR3 has 15 amino acids. The CDR3 is CASSLRQGLNEKLFF. The CDR3 DNA reads TGTGCCAGCAGCCTAAGACAGGGTTTGAATGAAAAACTGTTTTTT.

The genes are TRBV5-4 and TRBJ2-7; tentative D call: TRBD2 (6 bases). Per germline, CDR1 SGHNT and CDR2 YYREEE (reference sequence). CDR3 length: 15 amino acids. Trimming removed 4 bases from V and 3 bases from J, with 17 bases in between. CDR3 in DNA: TGTGCCAGCAGCCGCTGGGAGGACTACCACTACGAGCAGTACTTC. Translated, it gives CASSRWEDYHYEQYF. Combining the CDR3 with reference TRBV5-4 and TRBJ2-7 gives the whole variable domain ETGVTQSPTHLIKTRGQQVTLRCSSQSGHNTVSWYQQALGQGPQFIFQYYREEENGRGNFPPRFSGLQFPNYSSELNVNALELDDSALYLCASSRWEDYHYEQYFGPGTRLTVT.

The chain is built from TRBV6-2 or TRBV6-3 and TRBJ2-1; 10 positions agree with TRBD2. Germline trimming cut 2 bases from V and 4 bases from J; bases unmatched to any gene: 14. The germline CDR1 and CDR2 sequences are MNHEY and SVGEGT. The CDR3 is 19 residues long. The CDR3 sequence: CASSYPSGPTSGDYNEQFF. Written as DNA, the CDR3 is TGTGCCAGCAGTTACCCCTCGGGACCAACTAGCGGGGATTACAATGAGCAGTTCTTC.

The rearrangement links TRBV28 to TRBJ1-5, with 12 bases lining up with TRBD1. Germline loops: CDR1 MDHEN, CDR2 SYDVKM. V shed 5 bases and J 7 bases; nucleotides not matched to a gene: 6. This CDR3 contains 15 residues. Here the CDR3 DNA reads TGTGCCAGCAGTGGGGGACAGGGGGCTCGACAGCCCCAGCATTTT. Translated, it gives CASSGGQGARQPQHF. The entire variable domain, with the rest obtained from reference TRBV28 and TRBJ1-5, is as follows: DVKVTQSSRYLVKRTGEKVFLECVQDMDHENMFWYRQDPGLGLRLIYFSYDVKMKEKGDIPEGYSVSREKKERFSLILESASTNQTSMYLCASSGGQGARQPQHFGDGTRLSIL.

The V gene is TRBV7-8, the J gene TRBJ2-1; 9 bases map to TRBD1. CDR1 is SGHVS and CDR2 is FQNEAQ in the germline V gene. V lost 5 bases to trimming and J lost 4 bases; unmatched junction nucleotides: 18. The CDR3 extends over 19 amino acids. Written as DNA, the CDR3 is TGTGCCAGCAGCCGAGCACCAACAGGGGGCCCTAACACTTACAATGAGCAGTTCTTC. Its protein is CASSRAPTGGPNTYNEQFF.

V usage is TRBV12-3 or TRBV12-4 and J usage is TRBJ2-1, with TRBD2 as a possible D gene (6 bases). Between the trimmed V and J ends, which lost 8 bases and 7 bases, there was a span of 15 bases. This CDR3 is 13 amino acids long. The CDR3 bases are TGTGCCAGCCGGACGGAGGGGATGAATGAGCAGTTCTTC. Its translation is CASRTEGMNEQFF.

The chain combines TRBV2 with TRBJ1-2, with 10 bases matching TRBD1. Germline V CDR1 and CDR2: SNHLY, FYNNEI. With V trimmed by 5 bases and J by 6 bases, 12 bases remained unmatched. The CDR3 runs 16 residues. CDR3 nucleotides: TGTGCCAGCAGTTTAGGACTTATCGGGACAGGGGATGGCTACACCTTC. It codes for CASSLGLIGTGDGYTF. The full variable domain, with the rest looked up from reference TRBV2 and TRBJ1-2, is EPEVTQTPSHQVTQMGQEVILRCVPISNHLYFYWYRQILGQKVEFLVSFYNNEISEKSEIFDDQFSVERPDGSNFTLKIRSTKLEDSAMYFCASSLGLIGTGDGYTFGSGTRLTVV.

V gene TRBV6-5 combines with J gene TRBJ1-2, with unresolved D. The CDR3 totals 13 residues. V was shortened by 5 bases and J by 0 bases, with 7 bases between the two germline ends. Germline V gene data show CDR1 as MNHEY and CDR2 as SVGAGI. The CDR3 nucleotides read TGTGCCAGCAGTACAGCAGCTAACTATGGCTACACCTTC. Translation gives CASSTAANYGYTF.

The genes are TRBV28 and TRBJ1-6, with 8 bases fitting TRBD1. Germline CDR1 and CDR2: MDHEN and SYDVKM. This CDR3 comprises 18 residues. After removal of 3 bases from V and 8 bases from J, the junction contained 15 bases not matched to a gene. CDR3 bases: TGTGCCAGCAGTTTTACAGGGGGGACCTACTCCCTTGATTCACCCCTCCACTTT. Translating gives CASSFTGGTYSLDSPLHF.

This clone is a singleton in its sample. The sample contains more than one DNA sequence encoding this CDR3. The V and J genes are TRBV7-2 and TRBJ1-3; D gene ambiguous. The CDR3 extends over 14 amino acids. Germline lookup yields CDR1 SGHTA and CDR2 FQGNSA. The V and J ends lost 7 bases and 3 bases respectively, with 13 bases between them. Here the CDR3 reads CASNSPSSGNTIYF. In DNA, the CDR3 is TGTGCCAGCAACTCTCCTTCTAGTGGAAACACCATATATTTT.

V and J are TRBV2 and TRBJ1-1; TRBD1 matches at 7 bases. The V and J ends lost 6 bases and 9 bases, in that order; junction bases with no gene match: 7. The CDR3 totals 12 residues. CDR1 is SNHLY and CDR2 is FYNNEI in the germline V gene. The CDR3 sequence is CASRFDRVQAFF. CDR3 DNA sequence: TGTGCCAGCAGGTTTGACAGGGTTCAAGCTTTCTTT.

This clone has just one count. The chain combines TRBV7-3 with TRBJ2-3; D ambiguous. The CDR3 sequence is 13 residues long. Trimming removed 2 bases at V and 4 bases at J, with 7 bases between. Germline CDR1 and CDR2: SGHTA and FQGTGA. CDR3 nucleotide sequence: TGTGCCAGCAGCTTATATGAGTCAGATACGCAGTATTTT. The encoded protein is CASSLYESDTQYF.

The DNA for the CDR3 is TGTGCCAGCAGTTACCCTGGCCTAGCGGGGACGGGTACGCAGTATTTT. Its protein product is CASSYPGLAGTGTQYF. The chain joins TRBV6-5 to TRBJ2-3; the match to TRBD2 covers 9 bases. Germline values: CDR1 MNHEY, CDR2 SVGAGI. J lost 8 bases, V lost 2 bases, and 11 bases had no gene match. The CDR3 is 16 amino acids.

This clone has just a few counts. This chain uses TRBV4-1 with TRBJ2-1; possibly TRBD2 for D (6 bases). V lost 4 bases, J lost 10 bases, and 20 bases lay in between. In germline, CDR1 is MGHRA, CDR2 YSYEKL. The CDR3 loop spans 15 amino acids. The CDR3 spells CASSPVTHGSWEQFF. The CDR3 DNA follows: TGCGCCAGCAGCCCCGTTACGCACGGGAGCTGGGAGCAGTTCTTC.

This clone was observed a few times. The V gene is TRBV6-2 or TRBV6-3, the J gene TRBJ2-5; maybe TRBD2 (6 bases). Germline V CDR1 and CDR2: MNHEY, SVGEGT. The V end was cut by 6 bases, the J end by 4 bases, with 18 bases between. The CDR3 extends over 15 amino acids. The CDR3 reads CASSPRGTGVETQYF. In nucleotides, the CDR3 is TGTGCCAGCAGCCCCCGCGGGACTGGGGTAGAGACCCAGTACTTC.

This clone showed up just a few times. The rearrangement joins TRBV19 to TRBJ1-1; weak D call: TRBD1 (6 bases). Germline V lookup: CDR1 LNHDA, CDR2 SQIVND (reference sequence). V was cut by 11 bases and J by 1 base, with 14 bases left in between. The CDR3 spans 13 residues. The CDR3: CAAGAGANTEAFF. The CDR3 DNA follows: TGTGCCGCAGGGGCAGGGGCGAACACTGAAGCTTTCTTT.